This TCR beta chain was recorded in a study of metastatic and nonmetastatic thyroid tumors (TCRdb year 2020). A note on the overall study: Repertoires were compared across peripheral blood and tumor or nodule tissue samples from malignant and benign thyroid patients. Broader findings and caveats from the paper: TCR beta diversity was reported as significantly higher in malignant tumors than in benign nodules, in both blood and tumor samples.

None of the patients had been given any treatment before thyroid surgery. Using T-cell receptor beta sequencing, the researchers looked back retrospectively at clinical samples from patients, gathered between about 2011 and 2019. At least ten counts were recorded for this clone. The antigen it binds to is not known. The junction and the germline gene differ at one end; a read error may be behind it. According to the germline V gene (reference sequence), CDR1 reads SSHAT and CDR2 reads FNYEAQ. The CDR3 spans 15 residues, from the cysteine through the phenylalanine. The DNA shown is the 45-base CDR3, in frame from base 1. The library came from PCR. The sequencing machine was an Illumina HiSeq 4000. High-throughput sequencing was used to profile the TCR beta-chain CDR3 region of every patient. In the original analysis: CDR3 differences across clinicopathological groups were used to build a classifier for discriminating distant-metastatic papillary thyroid cancer patients. The Shannon index was used to measure repertoire diversity, and the Morisita-Horn index was used to measure how similar tumor and blood repertoires were. Starting from the raw public reads, TCRdb applied fastp trimming at Q25, assembled clones with MiXCR and retained in-frame beta chains. These V and J calls rely on TCRdb rather than the paper's analysis. A total of roughly 30,000 clones appear in this sample, approximately 17% of them only once. The ten most abundant clones make up about 7% of the sample.

The clonotype was recovered from a female donor with papillary thyroid cancer or a benign thyroid nodule (not recorded which). Some clones in this sample may be carry-over from other donors' samples. Sequencing was performed on blood. The chain is encoded by TRBV7-7 joined to TRBJ2-2; possibly the D gene is TRBD1, per 5 matching bases. The nucleotide sequence is given as TGTGCTAGCAGCTCCTCGTGGGGCAGTTCCGGGGAGCTGTTTTTT. This codes for CASSSSWGSSGELFF.